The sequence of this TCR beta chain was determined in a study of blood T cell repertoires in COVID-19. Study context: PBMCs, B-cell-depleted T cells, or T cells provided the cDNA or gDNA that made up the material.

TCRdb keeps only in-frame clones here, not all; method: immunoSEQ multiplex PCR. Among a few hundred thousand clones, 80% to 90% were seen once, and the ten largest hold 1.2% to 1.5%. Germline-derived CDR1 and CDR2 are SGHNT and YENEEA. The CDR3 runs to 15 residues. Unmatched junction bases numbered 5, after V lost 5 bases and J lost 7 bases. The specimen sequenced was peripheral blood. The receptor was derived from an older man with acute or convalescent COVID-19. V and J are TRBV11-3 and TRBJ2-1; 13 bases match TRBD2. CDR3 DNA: TGTGCCAGCAGCCTGACTAGCGGGAGGATGAATGAGCAGTTCTTC. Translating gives CASSLTSGRMNEQFF.